This T cell receptor beta chain was profiled in a study of CD8+ T cells in alopecia areata. As to this clone: Antigen unknown.

Whole-study results and caveats: Relative to mice, TCR sharing across patients was less clear, a difference possibly HLA-related.

The CDR3 is 12 amino acids. The ends were cut back, 6 bases at V and 6 bases at J, with 12 bases in the middle. CDR1 and CDR2 (germline): MNHEY, SVGAGI. Treatment noted: oral pan-JAK inhibitor, 5-10 mg twice daily. Following RNA extraction, reverse transcription yielded cDNA that acted as the sequencing template. Some clones are missing from TCRdb's copy, which holds only in-frame ones; the method was immunoSEQ multiplex PCR. The repertoire holds roughly 210,000 clones, with 40% to 45% as singletons. The TCR originated in a human donor with alopecia areata. This specimen was CD4+ T cells sorted from blood, taken around week 36, from a patient treated with tofacitinib. The chain recombines TRBV6-5 with TRBJ2-7; D gene unclear. The CDR3 protein is CASRRRTSEQYF. The CDR3 coding sequence is TGTGCCAGCAGGCGCAGGACGAGCGAGCAGTACTTC.